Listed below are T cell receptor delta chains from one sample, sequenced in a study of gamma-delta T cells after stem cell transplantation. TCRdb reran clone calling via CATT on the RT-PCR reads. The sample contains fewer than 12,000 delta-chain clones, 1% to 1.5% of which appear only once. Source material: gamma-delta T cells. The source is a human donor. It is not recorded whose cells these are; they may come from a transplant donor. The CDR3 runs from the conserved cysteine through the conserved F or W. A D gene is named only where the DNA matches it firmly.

CDR3aa: CACDSVLGDTRGTDKLIF
d_gene: TRDD3
v_gene: TRDV2
j_gene: TRDJ1

CDR3aa: CACDSLLGDTRSDKLIF
d_gene: TRDD3
v_gene: TRDV2
j_gene: TRDJ1

CDR3aa: CACDTVEQGDTRSDKLIF
d_gene: TRDD3
v_gene: TRDV2
j_gene: TRDJ1

CDR3aa: CACDTLGDRSRTDKLIF
d_gene: TRDD3
v_gene: TRDV2
j_gene: TRDJ1

CDR3aa: CSATGGYARVTDKLIF
d_gene: TRDD3
v_gene: TRDV2
j_gene: TRDJ1

CDR3aa: CACDAVGSDKLIF
d_gene: -
v_gene: TRDV2
j_gene: TRDJ1

CDR3aa: CACDTFPTGGHYTDKLIF
d_gene: TRDD3
v_gene: TRDV2
j_gene: TRDJ1

CDR3aa: CACDTLLGADKLIF
d_gene: TRDD3
v_gene: TRDV2
j_gene: TRDJ1

CDR3aa: CACDTVGIRVDKLIF
d_gene: TRDD3
v_gene: TRDV2
j_gene: TRDJ1

CDR3aa: CACDTVTGGQEYTDKLIF
d_gene: TRDD3
v_gene: TRDV2
j_gene: TRDJ1

CDR3aa: CACDTVGAKGVTDKLIF
d_gene: -
v_gene: TRDV2
j_gene: TRDJ1

CDR3aa: CACDTVPVLGEQNPDKLIF
d_gene: TRDD3
v_gene: TRDV2
j_gene: TRDJ1

CDR3aa: CACERLLGAQRSDKLIF
d_gene: TRDD3
v_gene: TRDV2
j_gene: TRDJ1

CDR3aa: CACDSVLALLGDTRTDKLIF
d_gene: TRDD3
v_gene: TRDV2
j_gene: TRDJ1

CDR3aa: CACDTAGIREKLIF
d_gene: TRDD3
v_gene: TRDV2
j_gene: TRDJ1

CDR3aa: CACDTVVGDIKYTDKLIF
d_gene: TRDD3
v_gene: TRDV2
j_gene: TRDJ1

CDR3aa: CACDKIDHPDKLIF
d_gene: -
v_gene: TRDV2
j_gene: TRDJ1

CDR3aa: CACDRLLGDKGPDKLIF
d_gene: TRDD3
v_gene: TRDV2
j_gene: TRDJ1

CDR3aa: CACDTVPTGGYSTDKLIF
d_gene: TRDD3
v_gene: TRDV2
j_gene: TRDJ1

CDR3aa: CACDKLPVLGDMTDKLIF
d_gene: TRDD3
v_gene: TRDV2
j_gene: TRDJ1

CDR3aa: CACDTMGDTRGKLIF
d_gene: TRDD3
v_gene: TRDV2
j_gene: TRDJ1

CDR3aa: CACDMVTGGYTDKLIF
d_gene: TRDD3
v_gene: TRDV2
j_gene: TRDJ1

CDR3aa: CACDPILGGPYTDKLIF
d_gene: TRDD3
v_gene: TRDV2
j_gene: TRDJ1

CDR3aa: CACDSVEDAYTDKLIF
d_gene: -
v_gene: TRDV2
j_gene: TRDJ1

CDR3aa: CACDDLLGTYTDKLIF
d_gene: TRDD3
v_gene: TRDV2
j_gene: TRDJ1

CDR3aa: CACDSLTGGYANTDKLIF
d_gene: TRDD3
v_gene: TRDV2
j_gene: TRDJ1

CDR3aa: CACDTNWGPAEGGSWDTRQMFF
d_gene: TRDD3
v_gene: TRDV2
j_gene: TRDJ3

CDR3aa: CACEAVGDTEDKLIF
d_gene: TRDD3
v_gene: TRDV2
j_gene: TRDJ1

CDR3aa: CACDMLGGRLDKLIF
d_gene: TRDD3
v_gene: TRDV2
j_gene: TRDJ1

CDR3aa: CACDTAGYWNTTDKPIF
d_gene: -
v_gene: TRDV2
j_gene: TRDJ1

CDR3aa: CACDTLGDRDTDKLIF
d_gene: TRDD3
v_gene: TRDV2
j_gene: TRDJ1

CDR3aa: CACDPLGDTGSDKLIF
d_gene: TRDD3
v_gene: TRDV2
j_gene: TRDJ1

CDR3aa: CACDGLGEEYTDKLIF
d_gene: TRDD3
v_gene: TRDV2
j_gene: TRDJ1

CDR3aa: CACDTAGPLPPGARTDKLIF
d_gene: -
v_gene: TRDV2
j_gene: TRDJ1

CDR3aa: CACDPVLGDTRNKLHYTDKLIF
d_gene: TRDD3
v_gene: TRDV2
j_gene: TRDJ1

CDR3aa: CACDTITALLGIRTGVHDTDKLIF
d_gene: TRDD3
v_gene: TRDV2
j_gene: TRDJ1

CDR3aa: CACDPASTGGYEWTDKLIF
d_gene: TRDD3
v_gene: TRDV2
j_gene: TRDJ1

CDR3aa: CACDNLGDTRTDKLIF
d_gene: TRDD3
v_gene: TRDV2
j_gene: TRDJ1

CDR3aa: CACDTLLGDTRGTDKLIF
d_gene: TRDD3
v_gene: TRDV2
j_gene: TRDJ1

CDR3aa: CACDIVLGDPHRAWDTRQMFF
d_gene: TRDD3
v_gene: TRDV2
j_gene: TRDJ3

CDR3aa: CACDRVLGDTSGSWDTRQMFF
d_gene: TRDD3
v_gene: TRDV2
j_gene: TRDJ3

CDR3aa: CACDTFGVRTGGFSWDTRQMFF
d_gene: TRDD3
v_gene: TRDV2
j_gene: TRDJ3

CDR3aa: CACDTAARWGPTDKLIF
d_gene: -
v_gene: TRDV2
j_gene: TRDJ1

CDR3aa: CALGELLGRWGIWYTDKLIF
d_gene: TRDD3
v_gene: TRDV1
j_gene: TRDJ1

CDR3aa: CACDEVLGIPGDKLIF
d_gene: TRDD3
v_gene: TRDV2
j_gene: TRDJ1

CDR3aa: CACATLLGDTDKLIF
d_gene: TRDD3
v_gene: TRDV2
j_gene: TRDJ1

CDR3aa: CACDTVRDTGAAQLFF
d_gene: TRDD3
v_gene: TRDV2
j_gene: TRDJ2

CDR3aa: CACDTVSTGGYGIKDKLIF
d_gene: TRDD3
v_gene: TRDV2
j_gene: TRDJ1

CDR3aa: CACDTLLGEKYTDKLIF
d_gene: TRDD3
v_gene: TRDV2
j_gene: TRDJ1

CDR3aa: CACDTMGDTADKLIF
d_gene: TRDD3
v_gene: TRDV2
j_gene: TRDJ1

CDR3aa: CACDTVGLRDKTDKLIF
d_gene: -
v_gene: TRDV2
j_gene: TRDJ1

CDR3aa: CACDGLLGEYTDKLIF
d_gene: TRDD3
v_gene: TRDV2
j_gene: TRDJ1

CDR3aa: CACDPVPPTNLQTGGLGGDKLIF
d_gene: TRDD3
v_gene: TRDV2
j_gene: TRDJ1

CDR3aa: CACDTLGDTRPGVADKLIF
d_gene: TRDD3
v_gene: TRDV2
j_gene: TRDJ1

CDR3aa: CACDALSGVLGDTHEQELIF
d_gene: TRDD3
v_gene: TRDV2
j_gene: TRDJ1

CDR3aa: CACDLVTGDTPDPWDTRQMFF
d_gene: TRDD3
v_gene: TRDV2
j_gene: TRDJ3

CDR3aa: CACEPVLGGTPDTDKLIF
d_gene: TRDD3
v_gene: TRDV2
j_gene: TRDJ1

CDR3aa: CACDTLGDRTDKLIF
d_gene: TRDD3
v_gene: TRDV2
j_gene: TRDJ1

CDR3aa: CACDHVLGDTRGTDKLIF
d_gene: TRDD3
v_gene: TRDV2
j_gene: TRDJ1